This TCR beta chain was found in a study of T cells in Graves' hyperthyroidism and ophthalmopathy. As for the study in general: The blood sample was taken at first diagnosis, before treatment began. Findings of the study overall: The model anticipated ophthalmopathy a median about 7 months pre-onset. Researchers found most expanded thyroid clonotypes above 0.001 in blood as well.

Authors of the study amplified TCR beta CDR3 regions from RNA transcripts. Primed by the HTBI set, a first-round RT-PCR was run on the TCR CDR3. Using its own MiXCR run on the multiplex PCR reads, TCRdb lists one record per CDR3 protein. The sample has some 350,000 distinct CDR3 sequences; over 15% are singletons. Germline loops: CDR1 MGHRA, CDR2 YSYEKL. The CDR3 length is 16 residues. The V gene end was trimmed by 1 base and the J gene end by 5 bases; junction bases not matched to a gene: 10. It was 8 to 10 ml of fresh peripheral blood that supplied the PBMCs. A few counts support this clonotype. What it binds is unknown.

The clonotype comes from a woman between 18 and 30 years old with Graves' hyperthyroidism. V gene TRBV4-1 combines with J gene TRBJ2-5; the match to TRBD2 covers 7 bases. Material: blood. CDR3 amino acids: CASSQVGSGAGETQYF. The DNA for the CDR3 is TGCGCCAGCAGCCAAGTTGGAAGCGGGGCCGGGGAGACCCAGTACTTC.